The T cell receptor beta chain under discussion was sequenced for a study of T cell responses to AZD1222 COVID-19 vaccine. On the study more broadly: Pooled in the analysis were second doses at about 4 or about 12 weeks.

Overall study findings and caveats: Clonal diversity was possibly underestimated, and the donors were mostly white British, with more females. Baseline seropositivity occurred in only a handful of AZD1222 recipients. Spike-specific TCR breadth and depth were elevated following two AZD1222 doses.

Germline lookup yields CDR1 MNHEY and CDR2 SMNVEV (reference sequence). The CDR3 contains 13 residues. The V gene lost 5 bases and the J gene lost 7 bases, with 14 bases spanning the gap. Of note for this clone: The antigen is not known.

Method: immunoSEQ multiplex PCR; TCRdb's copy keeps in-frame clones and lacks some. The sample records over 150,000 clones, around 89% being singletons. The sequence was collected from an adult in good health. The genes are TRBV27 and TRBJ1-1; D unclear. The sample here was peripheral blood, taken on day 0 of AZD1222 vaccination. DNA of the CDR3: TGTGCCAGCAGTCTAGCCCGCGGCTATGAAGCTTTCTTT. It is translated as CASSLARGYEAFF.